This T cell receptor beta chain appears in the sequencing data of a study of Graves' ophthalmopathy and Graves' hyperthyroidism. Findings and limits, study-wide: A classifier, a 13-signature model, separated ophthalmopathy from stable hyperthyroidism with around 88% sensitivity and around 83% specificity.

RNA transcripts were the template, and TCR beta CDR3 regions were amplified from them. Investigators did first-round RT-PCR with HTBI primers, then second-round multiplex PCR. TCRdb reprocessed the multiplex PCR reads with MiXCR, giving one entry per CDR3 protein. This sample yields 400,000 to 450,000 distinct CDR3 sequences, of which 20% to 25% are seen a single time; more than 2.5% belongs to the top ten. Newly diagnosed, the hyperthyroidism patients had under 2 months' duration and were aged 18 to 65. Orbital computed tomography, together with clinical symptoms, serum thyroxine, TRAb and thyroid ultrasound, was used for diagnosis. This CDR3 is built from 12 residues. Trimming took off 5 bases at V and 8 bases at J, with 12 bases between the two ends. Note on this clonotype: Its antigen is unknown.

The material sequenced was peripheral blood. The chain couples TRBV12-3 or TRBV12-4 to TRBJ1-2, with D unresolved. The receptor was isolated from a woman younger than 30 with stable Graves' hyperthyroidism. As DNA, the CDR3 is TGTGCCAGCAGTCAAATTACGGTCGGCTACACCTTC. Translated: CASSQITVGYTF.